These 10 T cell receptor beta chains were all obtained from the same sample, sequenced in a study of early T cells in non-severe SARS-CoV-2 infection. TCRdb called the 5' RACE reads again in MiXCR, with one record for every CDR3 protein. Of around 55,000 distinct CDR3 sequences in the sample, about 16% were seen once. The specimen was whole blood, collected at baseline. These receptors were obtained from an adult who was a healthcare worker with PCR-confirmed SARS-CoV-2 infection or an uninfected control (not recorded which).

This clonotype was seen a few times. V is TRBV5-4 and J is TRBJ2-1, with a weak D call TRBD2 (5 bases). This CDR3 is 13 amino acids long. Germline V CDR1 and CDR2: SGHNT, YYREEE (reference sequence). The germline V and J ends were trimmed by 3 bases and 9 bases, with 13 bases remaining between them. The CDR3 protein is CASSSERFSEQFF. CDR3 nucleotides: TGTGCCAGCAGCTCCGAGCGGTTTAGTGAGCAGTTCTTC.

This clonotype has ten or more counts. V and J are TRBV7-9 and TRBJ2-7, with D hard to call. This CDR3 is built from 13 residues. CDR1 is SEHNR and CDR2 is FQNEAQ in the germline V gene (reference sequence). The V end lost 0 bases, the J end lost 2 bases, and 5 bases lay between the germline ends. This chain's CDR3 is CASSLAVPYEQYF. The CDR3 nucleotides read TGTGCCAGCAGCTTAGCGGTCCCCTACGAGCAGTACTTC.

This clonotype has just a few counts. The chain recombines TRBV18 with TRBJ1-1; D is uncertain. Germline assignment: CDR1 KGHSH and CDR2 LQKENI. The CDR3 has 14 amino acids. With 3 bases removed from V and 1 base from J, the gap between germline ends came to 9 bases. The CDR3 is CASSPYAENTEAFF. Written as DNA, the CDR3 is TGTGCCAGCTCACCGTACGCGGAGAACACTGAAGCTTTCTTT. Filled out from reference TRBV18 and TRBJ1-1, the complete variable domain reads NAGVMQNPRHLVRRRGQEARLRCSPMKGHSHVYWYRQLPEEGLKFMVYLQKENIIDESGMPKERFSAEFPKEGPSILRIQQVVRGDSAAYFCASSPYAENTEAFFGQGTRLTVV.

This clonotype was observed a few times. The V gene is TRBV7-6, the J gene TRBJ1-4, with TRBD1 matching over 9 bases. V dropped 5 bases and J dropped 6; count of bases not matched to a gene: 10. Looked up from germline, CDR1 is SGHVS and CDR2 is FNYEAQ. CDR3 length equals 16 residues. The CDR3 nucleotides are TGTGCCAGCAGCGCCAACCCGGGGACAGGGCATGAAAAACTGTTTTTT. Its translation is CASSANPGTGHEKLFF.

In this sample, this clonotype turned up many times. This chain uses TRBV12-3 or TRBV12-4 with TRBJ2-1, with D tentatively TRBD2 (6 bases). V was clipped by 3 bases and J by 8 bases, with 11 bases between them. The CDR3 covers 13 residues. DNA of the CDR3: TGTGCCAGCAGTTTCCTGGGCGGGGATGAGCAGTTCTTC. This translates into CASSFLGGDEQFF.

At least ten counts were recorded for this clonotype. V and J are TRBV6-1 and TRBJ2-5, with a tentative D call TRBD2 (5 bases). The germline V and J ends were trimmed by 1 base and 1 base, with 10 bases remaining between them. The CDR3 length is 15 residues. The germline gives CDR1 MNHNS, CDR2 SASEGT. CDR3 coding DNA: TGTGCCAGCAGTGAAGAGGACTCTATCCAAGAGACCCAGTACTTC. It codes for CASSEEDSIQETQYF.

V gene TRBV7-8 combines with J gene TRBJ1-5, with TRBD1 identical over 8 bases. CDR3 length: 14 amino acids. Germline-derived CDR1 and CDR2 are SGHVS and FQNEAQ. V lost 3 bases, J lost 7 bases, and 5 bases stayed unmatched. The CDR3 protein is CASSFSTGEQPQHF. Written as DNA, the CDR3 is TGTGCCAGCAGCTTCTCGACAGGGGAACAGCCCCAGCATTTT.

The chain carries TRBV28 and TRBJ2-2, with D tentatively TRBD1 or TRBD2 (5 bases each). CDR3 length: 14 residues. In germline, CDR1 is MDHEN, CDR2 SYDVKM. The V and J ends lost 2 bases and 4 bases respectively, with 8 bases between them. The CDR3 spells CASSLPGTTGELFF. DNA of the CDR3: TGTGCCAGCAGTTTACCAGGGACCACCGGGGAGCTGTTTTTT.

This clonotype was detected only once. V and J are TRBV29-1 and TRBJ2-3; D is perhaps TRBD1 (5 bases). V lost 5 bases and J lost 2, with 14 bases in between. Per germline, CDR1 SQVTM and CDR2 ANQGSEA. The CDR3 is 14 amino acids. The CDR3 protein is CSVRQGLDTDTQYF. CDR3 nucleotides: TGCAGCGTTAGGCAGGGTCTGGACACAGATACGCAGTATTTT.

This clonotype has a single count. The J gene is TRBJ2-7, the V gene TRBV6-2 or TRBV6-3; D may be TRBD1 or TRBD2 (5 bases each). Trimming took 8 bases from V and 6 from J, leaving 17 bases between them. The CDR3 spans 13 residues. Germline V CDR1 and CDR2: MNHEY, SVGEGT. The CDR3 reads CASSWDPVSEQYF. The CDR3 DNA reads as TGTGCCAGCTCTTGGGACCCTGTTAGCGAGCAGTACTTC.